A selection of T cell receptor beta chains follows, all from one sample in a study of T cell responses to AZD1222 COVID-19 vaccine. Sequencing was performed with immunoSEQ multiplex PCR; in TCRdb, only in-frame clones are kept and a portion is missing. The sample holds about 59,000 clones; 84% are singletons and the top ten take around 7.5%. The sequencing used peripheral blood, collected on day 0 of AZD1222 vaccination. These TCRs come from an adult in good health. The CDR3 runs from the conserved cysteine through the conserved F or W. D genes are given only for firm matches. Not every row has a clone size; where given, it reads once, few, many or a size class.

d_call: TRBD2
v_call: TRBV15
clone_size: -
j_call: TRBJ2-5
cdr3_aa: CATSRGLAGVETQYF
cdr3_nt: TGTGCCACCAGCAGAGGTCTAGCGGGGGTGGAGACCCAGTACTTC

d_call: TRBD2
v_call: TRBV7-2
clone_size: -
j_call: TRBJ2-3
cdr3_aa: CASSSDLAGGTDTQYF
cdr3_nt: TGTGCCAGCAGCTCAGACCTAGCGGGGGGTACAGATACGCAGTATTTT

d_call: -
v_call: TRBV4-3
clone_size: -
j_call: TRBJ1-6
cdr3_aa: CASSQGGDSSYNSPLHF
cdr3_nt: TGCGCCAGCAGCCAAGGAGGGGATAGCTCCTATAATTCACCCCTCCACTTT

d_call: -
v_call: TRBV29-1
clone_size: -
j_call: TRBJ1-1
cdr3_aa: CSFSRGNTEAFF
cdr3_nt: TGCAGCTTTTCCAGGGGGAACACTGAAGCTTTCTTT

d_call: -
v_call: TRBV6-6
clone_size: -
j_call: TRBJ1-1
cdr3_aa: CASSLGWSEAFF
cdr3_nt: TGTGCCAGCAGCCTGGGCTGGTCTGAAGCTTTCTTT

d_call: -
v_call: TRBV4-3
clone_size: -
j_call: TRBJ1-5
cdr3_aa: CASSQGPGIGAQHF
cdr3_nt: TGCGCCAGCAGCCAAGGTCCAGGGATAGGGGCCCAGCATTTT

d_call: -
v_call: TRBV29-1
clone_size: -
j_call: TRBJ1-5
cdr3_aa: CSVEIADRGPQHF
cdr3_nt: TGCAGCGTTGAAATCGCCGACCGTGGGCCCCAGCATTTT

d_call: -
v_call: TRBV6-5
clone_size: -
j_call: TRBJ1-1
cdr3_aa: CASRDTLNTEAFF
cdr3_nt: TGTGCCAGCAGGGACACCTTGAACACTGAAGCTTTCTTT

d_call: -
v_call: TRBV19
clone_size: -
j_call: TRBJ2-7
cdr3_aa: CASTSGEDGYEQYF
cdr3_nt: -

d_call: -
v_call: TRBV5-1
clone_size: once
j_call: TRBJ1-3
cdr3_aa: CASSLGQTRSGNTIYF
cdr3_nt: TGCGCCAGCAGCTTGGGACAGACGCGCTCTGGAAACACCATATATTTT

d_call: TRBD1
v_call: TRBV12-5
clone_size: -
j_call: TRBJ1-2
cdr3_aa: CASGRDREHYGYTF
cdr3_nt: TGTGCTAGTGGACGGGACAGGGAGCACTATGGCTACACCTTC

d_call: -
v_call: TRBV4-3
clone_size: -
j_call: TRBJ2-3
cdr3_aa: CASSQGVVTGGNTDTQYF
cdr3_nt: TGCGCCAGCAGCCAAGGCGTGGTGACGGGGGGCAACACAGATACGCAGTATTTT

d_call: -
v_call: TRBV4-2
clone_size: -
j_call: TRBJ1-4
cdr3_aa: CASSQVYTQGTTNEKLFF
cdr3_nt: TGTGCCAGCAGCCAAGTTTATACCCAGGGCACAACTAATGAAAAACTGTTTTTT

d_call: -
v_call: TRBV24-1
clone_size: -
j_call: TRBJ1-2
cdr3_aa: CATSEGRNGYTF
cdr3_nt: TGTGCCACCAGTGAGGGCAGAAATGGCTACACCTTC